The rows below give T cell receptor beta chains drawn from one sample of a study of CD8+ T cells in alopecia areata. Sequencing used immunoSEQ multiplex PCR; TCRdb keeps in-frame clones, though not all of them. The sample lists 150,000 to 200,000 clones; approximately 60% were seen once. The sample comprised CD4+ T cells sorted from blood. All receptors derive from a human donor in good health. CDR3s include the opening cysteine and the closing phenylalanine or tryptophan. A D gene is named only where the DNA matches it firmly. Clone size is not always given. Where it is, it says once, few, many or a class for expanded clones.

D gene	V gene	clone size	J gene	CDR3 protein	CDR3 DNA
TRBD2	TRBV4-1	few	TRBJ2-7	CASSHLARGSSYEQYF	TGCGCCAGCAGCCACTTAGCGCGGGGGAGCTCCTACGAGCAGTACTTC
NA	TRBV19	NA	TRBJ2-2	CASSLTGRGNTGELFF	TGTGCCAGTAGCCTAACAGGGCGGGGGAACACCGGGGAGCTGTTTTTT
TRBD2	TRBV6-5	NA	TRBJ2-7	CASRKGLAGAYEQYF	TGTGCCAGCAGAAAGGGACTAGCGGGGGCCTACGAGCAGTACTTC
TRBD1	TRBV4-1	NA	TRBJ1-2	CASSTQGDRYTF	TGCGCCAGCAGCACACAGGGGGATCGCTACACCTTC
TRBD2	TRBV2	few	TRBJ2-3	CASSVSGLDGYF	TGTGCCAGCAGTGTATCGGGACTAGATGGGTATTTT
NA	TRBV29-1	NA	TRBJ2-3	CSVVGGTDTQYF	TGCAGCGTTGTTGGCGGCACAGATACGCAGTATTTT
NA	TRBV30	NA	TRBJ2-2	CAWSVRTTGELFF	TGTGCCTGGAGTGTACGTACGACCGGGGAGCTGTTTTTT
NA	TRBV11-2	few	TRBJ2-7	CASSLDRYEQYF	TGTGCCAGCAGCTTAGATAGATACGAGCAGTACTTC
NA	TRBV29-1	NA	TRBJ2-5	CSVDPYGGSLWETQYF	TGCAGCGTTGATCCCTACGGAGGGAGCCTTTGGGAGACCCAGTACTTC
NA	TRBV29-1	few	TRBJ2-7	CSVGSTSYEQYF	TGCAGCGTTGGATCAACCTCCTACGAGCAGTACTTC
NA	TRBV29-1	NA	TRBJ2-5	CSVDGGQGQSETQYF	TGCAGCGTTGATGGGGGGCAAGGGCAATCGGAGACCCAGTACTTC
TRBD2	TRBV5-1	NA	TRBJ2-7	CASSLLLAGVDEQYF	TGCGCCAGCAGCCTACTACTAGCGGGAGTGGACGAGCAGTACTTC
NA	TRBV4-1	NA	TRBJ1-4	CASSQDGAAGRTNEKLFF	TGCGCCAGCAGCCAAGATGGGGCGGCAGGCCGAACTAATGAAAAACTGTTTTTT
TRBD2	TRBV5-4	NA	TRBJ2-4	CASSSPGLAAKNIQYF	TGTGCCAGCAGCTCGCCGGGACTAGCGGCCAAAAACATTCAGTACTTC
TRBD2	TRBV29-1	few	TRBJ2-3	CSGRTSGSEYTQYF	TGCAGCGGAAGAACTAGCGGGAGCGAATATACGCAGTATTTT
NA	TRBV7-9	NA	TRBJ2-7	CASSLETYEQYF	TGTGCCAGCAGCTTAGAGACCTACGAGCAGTACTTC
NA	TRBV2	NA	TRBJ2-7	CASRLGQSSYEQYF	TGTGCCAGCAGACTAGGGCAGTCATCCTACGAGCAGTACTTC
TRBD2	TRBV28	NA	TRBJ2-3	CASSLFREGLADTQYF	TGTGCCAGCAGTTTATTTCGGGAGGGGTTGGCAGATACGCAGTATTTT
TRBD1	TRBV30	NA	TRBJ2-3	CAWSPQRGHRGFPDTQYF	TGTGCCTGGAGTCCACAAAGAGGTCACAGGGGCTTCCCAGATACGCAGTATTTT
NA	TRBV29-1	NA	TRBJ1-2	CSVSGDYYGYTF	TGCAGCGTTTCAGGGGATTACTATGGCTACACCTTC
TRBD2	TRBV7-3	NA	TRBJ2-1	CASSSPGLADYNEQFF	TGTGCCAGCAGCTCCCCGGGACTAGCGGACTACAATGAGCAGTTCTTC
TRBD1	TRBV15	few	TRBJ1-5	CATSRDGGQGRNNQPQHF	TGTGCCACCAGCAGAGATGGGGGACAGGGGCGAAACAATCAGCCCCAGCATTTT
NA	TRBV29-1	NA	TRBJ1-4	CSVISGVGGEKLFF	TGCAGCGTTATCTCAGGGGTAGGAGGTGAAAAACTGTTTTTT
TRBD1	TRBV11-3	NA	TRBJ2-7	CASSAQGGEQYF	TGTGCCAGCAGCGCACAGGGGGGTGAGCAGTACTTC
NA	TRBV5-1	NA	TRBJ2-5	CASSFGAGAGKTQYF	TGCGCCAGCAGCTTTGGGGCCGGGGCAGGAAAGACCCAGTACTTC
NA	TRBV29-1	NA	TRBJ1-2	CSVEVKGSVSYTF	TGCAGCGTTGAAGTGAAGGGGAGTGTGAGCTACACCTTC
NA	TRBV18	NA	TRBJ1-5	CASSERQANQPQHF	TGTGCCAGCTCCGAGAGACAGGCAAATCAGCCCCAGCATTTT
TRBD1	TRBV5-4	NA	TRBJ2-7	CASSSGPGQGYEQYF	TGTGCCAGCAGCTCGGGACCGGGACAGGGGTACGAGCAGTACTTC
NA	TRBV6-6	NA	TRBJ1-3	CATAATASGNTIYF	TGTGCCACCGCAGCGACAGCCTCTGGAAACACCATATATTTT
TRBD1	TRBV10-3	NA	TRBJ2-1	CAIRDRVNEQFF	TGTGCCATCAGGGACAGGGTTAATGAGCAGTTCTTC
TRBD2	TRBV30	NA	TRBJ2-5	CAWQREGHGETQYF	TGTGCCTGGCAGCGGGAGGGCCATGGGGAGACCCAGTACTTC
NA	TRBV6-5	NA	TRBJ2-2	CASSYSGARTTGELFF	TGTGCCAGCAGTTACAGTGGTGCGCGTACCACCGGGGAGCTGTTTTTT
TRBD1	TRBV28	many	TRBJ1-5	CASRKTGRNQPQHF	TGTGCCAGCAGAAAGACAGGGCGTAATCAGCCCCAGCATTTT
NA	TRBV30	once	TRBJ2-7	CAWSVGRYRGSSYEQYF	TGTGCCTGGAGTGTAGGACGCTATAGGGGTAGCTCCTACGAGCAGTACTTC
NA	TRBV2	NA	TRBJ1-1	CASSERDTEAFF	TGTGCCAGCAGTGAACGGGACACTGAAGCTTTCTTT
TRBD1	TRBV4-2	few	TRBJ1-2	CASSYEFQGVNYGYTF	TGTGCCAGCAGCTACGAATTCCAGGGGGTTAACTATGGCTACACCTTC
TRBD2	TRBV2	NA	TRBJ2-2	CASTWGLAFTGELFF	TGTGCCAGCACCTGGGGACTAGCCTTCACCGGGGAGCTGTTTTTT
TRBD2	TRBV29-1	NA	TRBJ2-1	CSVEEGLAGVNEQFF	TGCAGCGTTGAAGAGGGACTAGCGGGAGTCAATGAGCAGTTCTTC
TRBD1	TRBV6-5	NA	TRBJ1-1	CASSYAAGTGHEAFF	TGTGCCAGCAGTTACGCCGCAGGGACAGGGCATGAAGCTTTCTTT
NA	TRBV5-1	NA	TRBJ2-3	CASSVYSNTDTQYF	TGCGCCAGCAGCGTGTACAGCAACACAGATACGCAGTATTTT
NA	TRBV18	NA	TRBJ2-7	CASSPGGFDYEQYF	TGTGCCAGCTCACCCGGAGGGTTTGACTACGAGCAGTACTTC
NA	TRBV4-1	few	TRBJ1-5	CASSLGDGPQHF	TGCGCCAGCAGCCTCGGTGACGGGCCCCAGCATTTT
NA	TRBV2	NA	TRBJ2-4	CASRGQTLAKNIQYF	TGTGCCAGCAGAGGCCAGACGCTAGCCAAAAACATTCAGTACTTC
NA	TRBV25-1	NA	TRBJ2-1	CASSEQGRNEQFF	TGTGCCAGCAGTGAACAGGGAAGGAATGAGCAGTTCTTC
NA	TRBV5-1	once	TRBJ2-3	CASSIQPGLGTDTQYF	TGCGCCAGCAGCATCCAACCGGGACTTGGCACAGATACGCAGTATTTT
TRBD2	TRBV5-1	few	TRBJ2-2	CASRQRLAVNTGELFF	TGCGCCAGCAGGCAACGACTAGCGGTGAACACCGGGGAGCTGTTTTTT
NA	TRBV19	NA	TRBJ1-5	CASSWTAGPQHF	TGTGCCAGTAGTTGGACTGCCGGGCCCCAGCATTTT
NA	TRBV30	NA	TRBJ1-4	CAWNGGGEKLFF	TGTGCCTGGAACGGGGGAGGTGAAAAACTGTTTTTT
NA	TRBV5-1	few	TRBJ2-6	CASSFFDRLPNVLTF	TGCGCCAGCAGCTTCTTCGACAGGTTACCCAACGTCCTGACTTTC
TRBD2	TRBV6-6	few	TRBJ2-2	CASISRGETGELFF	TGTGCCAGCATCTCCCGGGGGGAGACCGGGGAGCTGTTTTTT
TRBD1	TRBV29-1	NA	TRBJ1-1	CSVRTGAKNEAFF	TGCAGCGTTAGGACAGGGGCTAAAAATGAAGCTTTCTTT
NA	TRBV2	NA	TRBJ1-2	CASSEGLAAYYGYTF	TGTGCCAGCAGTGAAGGGTTGGCAGCTTACTATGGCTACACCTTC
TRBD2	TRBV5-6	NA	TRBJ2-7	CASSEVAGGFYEQYF	TGTGCCAGCAGCGAGGTAGCGGGAGGTTTCTACGAGCAGTACTTC
TRBD1	TRBV7-3	NA	TRBJ2-7	CASSAYRTGLNEQYF	TGTGCCAGCAGCGCATACCGGACAGGGTTAAACGAGCAGTACTTC
NA	TRBV5-1	NA	TRBJ2-2	CASSLDGNTGELFF	TGCGCCAGCAGCTTGGATGGGAACACCGGGGAGCTGTTTTTT